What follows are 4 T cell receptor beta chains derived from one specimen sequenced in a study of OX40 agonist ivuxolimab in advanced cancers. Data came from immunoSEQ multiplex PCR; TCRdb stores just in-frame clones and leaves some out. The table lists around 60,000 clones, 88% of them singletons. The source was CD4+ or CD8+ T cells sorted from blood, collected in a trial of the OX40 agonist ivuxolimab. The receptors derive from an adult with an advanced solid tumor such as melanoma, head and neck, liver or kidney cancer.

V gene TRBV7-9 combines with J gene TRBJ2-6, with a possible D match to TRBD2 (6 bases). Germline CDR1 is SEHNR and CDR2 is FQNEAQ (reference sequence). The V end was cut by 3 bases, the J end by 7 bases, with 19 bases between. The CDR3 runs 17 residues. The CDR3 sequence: CASSLGGDRPSANVLTF. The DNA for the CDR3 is TGTGCCAGCAGCTTGGGGGGAGACAGACCCAGCGCCAACGTCCTGACTTTC.

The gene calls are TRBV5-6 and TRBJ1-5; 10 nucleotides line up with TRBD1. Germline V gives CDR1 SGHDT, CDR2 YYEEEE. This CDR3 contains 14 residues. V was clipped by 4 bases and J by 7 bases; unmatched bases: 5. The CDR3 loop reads CASSKDRGVQPQHF. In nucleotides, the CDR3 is TGTGCCAGCAGCAAGGACAGGGGGGTCCAGCCCCAGCATTTT.

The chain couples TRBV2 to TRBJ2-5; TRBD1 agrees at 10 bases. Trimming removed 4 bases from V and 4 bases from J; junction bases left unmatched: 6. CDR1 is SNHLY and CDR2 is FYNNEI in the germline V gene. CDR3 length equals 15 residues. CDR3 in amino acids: CASSGRDRGRETQYF. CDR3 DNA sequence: TGTGCCAGCAGTGGAAGGGACAGGGGTAGAGAGACCCAGTACTTC.

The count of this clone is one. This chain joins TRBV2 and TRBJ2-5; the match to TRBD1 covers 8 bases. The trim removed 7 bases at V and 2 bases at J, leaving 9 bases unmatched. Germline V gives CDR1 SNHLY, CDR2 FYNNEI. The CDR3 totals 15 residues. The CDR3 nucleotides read TGTGCCAGCACTTATGACAGGGGCATTCAAGAGACCCAGTACTTC. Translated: CASTYDRGIQETQYF.